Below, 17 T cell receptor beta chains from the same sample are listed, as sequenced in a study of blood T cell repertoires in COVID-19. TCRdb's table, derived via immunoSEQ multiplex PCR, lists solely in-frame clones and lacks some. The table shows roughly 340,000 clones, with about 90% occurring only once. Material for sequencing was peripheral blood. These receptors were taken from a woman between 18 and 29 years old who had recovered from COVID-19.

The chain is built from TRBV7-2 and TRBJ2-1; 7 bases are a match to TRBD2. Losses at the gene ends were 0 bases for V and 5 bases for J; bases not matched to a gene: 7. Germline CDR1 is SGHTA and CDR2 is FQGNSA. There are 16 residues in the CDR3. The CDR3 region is CASSLATRTRNNEQFF. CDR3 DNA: TGTGCCAGCAGCTTAGCGACGCGGACTAGAAACAATGAGCAGTTCTTC.

CDR3 nucleotide sequence: TGTGCCAGCAGCCAAGAAGGAGTTAACACTGAAGCTTTCTTT. Translated, it gives CASSQEGVNTEAFF. This rearrangement joins TRBV14 to TRBJ1-1; D gene uncertain. Between the trimmed V and J ends, which lost 0 bases and 2 bases, there was a span of 7 bases. Germline lookup yields CDR1 SGHDN and CDR2 FVKESK. The CDR3 runs 14 residues.

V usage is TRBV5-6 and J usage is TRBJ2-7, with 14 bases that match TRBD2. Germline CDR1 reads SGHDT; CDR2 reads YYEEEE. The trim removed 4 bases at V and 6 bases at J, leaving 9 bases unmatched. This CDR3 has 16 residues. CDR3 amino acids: CASSAGLAGEVCEQYV. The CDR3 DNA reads TGTGCCAGCAGCGCGGGACTAGCGGGAGAGGTGTGCGAGCAGTACGTC.

CDR3 region: CASSSGTSGGTGELFF. As DNA, the CDR3 is TGCGCCAGCAGCTCGGGGACTAGCGGGGGCACCGGGGAGCTGTTTTTT. The chain is built from TRBV5-1 and TRBJ2-2, with 14 positions matching TRBD2. There are 16 residues in the CDR3. Germline lookup yields CDR1 SGHRS and CDR2 YFSETQ. V lost 3 bases to trimming and J lost 4 bases; unmatched junction nucleotides: 2.

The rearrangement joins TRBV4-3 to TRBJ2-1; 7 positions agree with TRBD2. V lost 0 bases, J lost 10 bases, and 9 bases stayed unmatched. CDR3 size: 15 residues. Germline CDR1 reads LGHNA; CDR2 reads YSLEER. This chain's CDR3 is CASSQDWGGVNEQFF. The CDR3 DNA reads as TGCGCCAGCAGCCAAGATTGGGGGGGAGTAAACGAGCAGTTCTTC.

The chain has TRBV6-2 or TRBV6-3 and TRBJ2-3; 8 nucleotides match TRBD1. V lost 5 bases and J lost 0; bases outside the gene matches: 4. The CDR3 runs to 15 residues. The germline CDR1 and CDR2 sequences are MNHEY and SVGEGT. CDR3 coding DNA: TGTGCCAGCAGTACGCGGGACAGGAGCACAGATACGCAGTATTTT. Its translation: CASSTRDRSTDTQYF.

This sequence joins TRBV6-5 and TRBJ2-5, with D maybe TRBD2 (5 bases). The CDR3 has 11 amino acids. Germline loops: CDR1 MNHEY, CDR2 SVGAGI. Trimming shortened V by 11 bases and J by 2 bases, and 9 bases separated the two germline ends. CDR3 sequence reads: CAAEGQETQYF. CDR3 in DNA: TGTGCCGCCGAGGGACAAGAGACCCAGTACTTC.

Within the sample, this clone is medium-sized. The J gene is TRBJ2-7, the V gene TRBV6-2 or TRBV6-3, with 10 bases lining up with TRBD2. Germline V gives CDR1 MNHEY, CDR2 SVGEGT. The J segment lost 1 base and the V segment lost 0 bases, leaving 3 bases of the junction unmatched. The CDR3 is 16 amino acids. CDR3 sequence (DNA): TGTGCCAGCAGTTACTCGACTAGCGGGTCTTCCTACGAGCAGTACGTC. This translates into CASSYSTSGSSYEQYV.

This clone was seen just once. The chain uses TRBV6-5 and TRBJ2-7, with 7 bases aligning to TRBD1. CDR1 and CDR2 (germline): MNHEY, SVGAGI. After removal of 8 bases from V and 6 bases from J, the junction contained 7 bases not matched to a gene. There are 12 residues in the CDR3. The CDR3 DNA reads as TGTGCCAGCCAGGACAGGCCTGGCGAGCAGTACGTC. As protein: CASQDRPGEQYV.

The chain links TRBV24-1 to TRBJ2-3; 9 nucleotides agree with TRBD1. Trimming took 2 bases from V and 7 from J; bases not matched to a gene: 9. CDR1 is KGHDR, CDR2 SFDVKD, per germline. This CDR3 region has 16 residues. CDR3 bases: TGTGCCACCAGTGATTCTGTGGACAGGGGAGGTAATACGCAGTATTTT. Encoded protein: CATSDSVDRGGNTQYF.

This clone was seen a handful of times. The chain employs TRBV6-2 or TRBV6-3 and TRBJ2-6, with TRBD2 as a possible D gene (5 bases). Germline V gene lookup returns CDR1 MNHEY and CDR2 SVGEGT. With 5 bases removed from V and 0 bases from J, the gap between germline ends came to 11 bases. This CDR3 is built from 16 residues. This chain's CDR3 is CASSRLPGSGANVLTF. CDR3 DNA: TGTGCCAGCAGTCGACTACCCGGCTCTGGGGCCAACGTCCTGACTTTC.

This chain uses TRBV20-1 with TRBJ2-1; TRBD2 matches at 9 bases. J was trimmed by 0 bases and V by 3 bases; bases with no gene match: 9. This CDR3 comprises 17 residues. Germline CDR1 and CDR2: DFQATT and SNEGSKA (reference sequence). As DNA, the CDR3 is TGCAGTGCTAGTAGATCTGCGGGAGGGCTCTCCTACAATGAGCAGTTCTTC. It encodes CSASRSAGGLSYNEQFF.

DNA for the CDR3: TGTGCCAGCAGTTCGCTTCGTAGCGGGGCCCTCCGAGGGCAGTTCTTC. Translating gives CASSSLRSGALRGQFF. The J gene is TRBJ2-1, the V gene TRBV28; 8 bases are shared with TRBD2. The CDR3 is 16 amino acids. The V and J ends lost 4 bases and 12 bases, in that order; junction bases with no gene match: 17. CDR1 and CDR2 (germline): MDHEN, SYDVKM.

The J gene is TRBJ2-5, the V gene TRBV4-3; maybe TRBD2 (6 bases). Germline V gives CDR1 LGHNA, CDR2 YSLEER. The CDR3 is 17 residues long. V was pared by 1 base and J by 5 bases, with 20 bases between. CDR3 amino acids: CASSQGSRGIMLETQYF. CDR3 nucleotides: TGCGCCAGCAGCCAAGGGAGTCGGGGGATTATGTTGGAGACCCAGTACTTC.

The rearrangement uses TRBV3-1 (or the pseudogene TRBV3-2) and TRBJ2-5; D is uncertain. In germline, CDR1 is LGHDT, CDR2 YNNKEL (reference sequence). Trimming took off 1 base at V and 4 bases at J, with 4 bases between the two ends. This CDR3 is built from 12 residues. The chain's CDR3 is CASSQGVETQYF. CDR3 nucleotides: TGTGCCAGCAGCCAAGGAGTAGAGACCCAGTACTTC.

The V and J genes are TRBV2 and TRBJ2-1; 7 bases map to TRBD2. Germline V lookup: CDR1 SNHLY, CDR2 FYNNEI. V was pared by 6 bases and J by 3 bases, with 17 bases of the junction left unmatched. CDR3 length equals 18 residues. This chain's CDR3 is CASRAAGGRKGVYNEQFF. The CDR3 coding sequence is TGTGCCAGCAGGGCGGCGGGCGGGAGAAAGGGAGTCTACAATGAGCAGTTCTTC.

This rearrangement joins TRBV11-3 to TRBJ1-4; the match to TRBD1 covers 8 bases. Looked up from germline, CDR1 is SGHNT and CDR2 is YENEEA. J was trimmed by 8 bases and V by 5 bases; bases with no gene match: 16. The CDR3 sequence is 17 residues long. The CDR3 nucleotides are TGTGCCAGCAGCCATGTCCGCACGGACAGGGTGCGGGAAAAACTGTTTTTT. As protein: CASSHVRTDRVREKLFF. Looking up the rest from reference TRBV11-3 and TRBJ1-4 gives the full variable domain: EAGVVQSPRYKIIEKKQPVAFWCNPISGHNTLYWYLQNLGQGPELLIRYENEEAVDDSQLPKDRFSAERLKGVDSTLKIQPAELGDSAVYLCASSHVRTDRVREKLFFGSGTQLSVL.